The 24 T cell receptor beta chains reported below all come from one sample, sequenced in a study of blood T cell repertoires in COVID-19. Assay: immunoSEQ multiplex PCR; the TCRdb copy retains only in-frame clones and omits some. The sample yields about 230,000 clones, about 83% seen once. Sequencing input: peripheral blood. These receptors were collected from a man aged 40-50 years with active or convalescent COVID-19.

The rearrangement uses TRBV24-1 and TRBJ1-2, with D perhaps TRBD1 (5 bases). Per germline, CDR1 KGHDR and CDR2 SFDVKD. The CDR3 has 11 amino acids. V lost 9 bases and J 3 bases, leaving 7 bases between the germline ends. CDR3 nucleotide sequence: TGTGCCACCTCGGGGGACTATGGCTACACCTTC. It translates to CATSGDYGYTF.

This chain uses TRBV3-1 (or the pseudogene TRBV3-2) with TRBJ1-4; no clear D. V was shortened by 1 base and J by 0 bases, with 9 bases between the two germline ends. Germline lookup yields CDR1 LGHDT and CDR2 YNNKEL (reference sequence). This CDR3 has 16 amino acids. The CDR3 region is CASSQVGIATNEKLFF. The CDR3 DNA follows: TGTGCCAGCAGCCAAGTTGGCATTGCAACTAATGAAAAACTGTTTTTT.

The J gene is TRBJ2-7, the V gene TRBV7-2, with 7 bases fitting TRBD2. CDR3 size: 12 residues. Trimming took 4 bases from V and 4 from J; bases not matched to a gene: 1. CDR1 and CDR2 (germline): SGHTA, FQGNSA. Here the CDR3 DNA reads TGTGCCAGCAGCTGGGGAGGGTACGAGCAGTACTTC. As protein: CASSWGGYEQYF.

V and J are TRBV5-1 and TRBJ2-1, with 9 bases aligning to TRBD2. With V trimmed by 0 bases and J by 5 bases, 3 bases remained unmatched. The CDR3 totals 15 residues. Per germline, CDR1 SGHRS and CDR2 YFSETQ. CDR3 sequence reads: CASSLGLAANNEQFF. In DNA form, the CDR3 reads TGCGCCAGCAGCTTGGGACTAGCGGCAAACAATGAGCAGTTCTTC.

This sequence joins TRBV11-3 and TRBJ2-3, with 7 bases matching TRBD2. CDR3 size: 16 residues. CDR1 SGHNT and CDR2 YENEEA come from the germline V gene. V lost 5 bases to trimming and J lost 0 bases; unmatched junction nucleotides: 8. The CDR3, as DNA: TGTGCCAGCAGCCCCAGCGGGGCGACTAGCACAGATACGCAGTATTTT. Residues: CASSPSGATSTDTQYF.

The chain combines TRBV28 with TRBJ1-1; tentatively, D is TRBD1 (5 bases). V lost 7 bases to trimming and J lost 2 bases, with 8 bases between them. The germline V gene encodes CDR1 MDHEN and CDR2 SYDVKM. This CDR3 is built from 12 residues. CDR3 nucleotide sequence: TGTGCCAGCAAGTGGGGCAACACTGAAGCTTTCTTT. Translation gives CASKWGNTEAFF.

The chain is built from TRBV6-2 or TRBV6-3 and TRBJ2-5, with 12 bases that match TRBD2. With V trimmed by 4 bases and J by 4 bases, 10 bases remained unmatched. CDR1 is MNHEY, CDR2 SVGEGT, per germline. The CDR3 runs 17 residues. The CDR3: CASSSHSSGGAGETQYF. Written as DNA, the CDR3 is TGTGCCAGCAGTTCCCATTCTAGCGGGGGGGCAGGAGAGACCCAGTACTTC.

This chain links TRBV28 with TRBJ1-1; 7 bases align to TRBD1. The junction had 6 bases not matched to a gene; V was cut back by 5 bases and J by 6 bases. The CDR3 extends over 13 amino acids. Germline CDR1 is MDHEN and CDR2 is SYDVKM. The CDR3 bases are TGTGCCAGCAGTCGACAGGGCCGGCCTGAAGCTTTCTTT. Translation gives CASSRQGRPEAFF.

The chain uses TRBV6-5 and TRBJ2-7; 10 positions agree with TRBD2. This CDR3 spans 15 amino acids. Looked up from germline, CDR1 is MNHEY and CDR2 is SVGAGI. J lost 0 bases, V lost 7 bases, and 6 bases had no gene match. CDR3 coding DNA: TGTGCCAGCACGACAACTAGCGGGAACTCCTACGAGCAGTACTTC. Residues: CASTTTSGNSYEQYF.

The CDR3 coding sequence is TGTGCCAGCACTACAAGCGATGAGCAGTTCTTC. Translation gives CASTTSDEQFF. This chain links TRBV2 with TRBJ2-1; D remains ambiguous. CDR1 is SNHLY and CDR2 is FYNNEI in the germline V gene. Trimming stripped 7 bases from V and 8 bases from J, with 9 bases between. The CDR3 length is 11 residues.

V is TRBV30 and J is TRBJ1-1; weak D call: TRBD1 (6 bases). The V and J ends lost 3 bases and 1 base respectively, with 15 bases between them. The CDR3 has 15 residues. Germline CDR1 reads GTSNPN; CDR2 reads SVGIG (reference sequence). In nucleotides, the CDR3 is TGTGCCTGGAGCCTCACAGGGAGAGGGAACACTGAAGCTTTCTTT. Residues: CAWSLTGRGNTEAFF.

The rearrangement joins TRBV10-3 to TRBJ1-1; D is ambiguous. The CDR3 is 13 amino acids. V was shortened by 6 bases and J by 2 bases, with 10 bases between the two germline ends. Per germline, CDR1 ENHRY and CDR2 SYGVKD. The CDR3 here is CAISFSDNTEAFF. CDR3 coding DNA: TGTGCCATCAGCTTTTCAGATAACACTGAAGCTTTCTTT.

The sample holds one count of this clone. This chain joins TRBV6-1 and TRBJ2-5; no clear D. This CDR3 has 15 amino acids. Per the germline V gene, CDR1 is MNHNS and CDR2 is SASEGT. The germline V and J ends were trimmed by 2 bases and 5 bases, with 15 bases remaining between them. The CDR3 nucleotides are TGTGCCAGCAGTGAAATTGGGCAGTTGTACGAGACCCAGTACTTC. It is translated as CASSEIGQLYETQYF.

CDR3 in DNA: TGTGCCAGCAGCACCCTACTAGCGGGAGTAGATGAGCAGTTCTTC. This gives the protein CASSTLLAGVDEQFF. The genes are TRBV5-6 and TRBJ2-1; 11 bases agree with TRBD2. There are 15 residues in the CDR3. CDR1 and CDR2 (germline): SGHDT, YYEEEE. V trimming: 4 bases; J trimming: 8 bases; junction bases outside the gene matches: 8.

This chain uses TRBV6-2 or TRBV6-3 with TRBJ1-6, with 9 bases matching TRBD1. V was clipped by 6 bases and J by 1 base; unmatched bases: 4. The CDR3 is made up of 16 amino acids. Germline CDR1 MNHEY, CDR2 SVGEGT. The CDR3 DNA sequence: TGTGCCAGCAGCTCGGGACAGGGTTCCTATAATTCACCCCTCCACTTT. This codes for CASSSGQGSYNSPLHF.

CDR3 sequence (DNA): TGCGCCAGCAGCTTGGACACGTCAGGTCGCACCTTC. This encodes CASSLDTSGRTF. The rearrangement uses TRBV5-1 and TRBJ1-2; D is undetermined. Germline CDR1 and CDR2: SGHRS and YFSETQ. The length of the CDR3 is 12 residues. V was pared by 0 bases and J by 13 bases, with 13 bases between.

The genes are TRBV5-6 and TRBJ2-5; D might be TRBD1 (6 bases). From germline, CDR1 is SGHDT and CDR2 YYEEEE. V was clipped by 6 bases and J by 3 bases, with 15 bases between them. The CDR3 extends over 14 amino acids. CDR3 region: CASTEQGLEETQYF. CDR3 bases: TGTGCCAGCACAGAACAGGGCCTGGAAGAGACCCAGTACTTC.

The CDR3: CASSGTRWGEQFF. In nucleotides, the CDR3 is TGTGCCAGCTCAGGGACTAGATGGGGTGAGCAGTTCTTC. The chain has TRBV18 and TRBJ2-1; TRBD2 matches 8 bases. The CDR3 is 13 amino acids. The J segment lost 9 bases and the V segment lost 5 bases, leaving 6 bases of the junction unmatched. Looked up from germline, CDR1 is KGHSH and CDR2 is LQKENI.

The chain uses TRBV10-3 and TRBJ2-2; the match to TRBD2 covers 10 bases. The ends lost 10 bases at V and 0 bases at J; junction bases unmatched: 5. Per germline, CDR1 ENHRY and CDR2 SYGVKD. CDR3 length: 15 residues. The CDR3: CATYGLAANTGELFF. CDR3 nucleotide sequence: TGTGCCACCTACGGACTAGCGGCGAACACCGGGGAGCTGTTTTTT.

The genes are TRBV4-1 and TRBJ2-1, with 7 bases matching TRBD2. J was trimmed by 5 bases and V by 4 bases; bases with no gene match: 8. The CDR3 has 15 amino acids. The germline V gene has CDR1 MGHRA and CDR2 YSYEKL. The CDR3: CASSPPGLSNNEQFF. The DNA for the CDR3 is TGCGCCAGCAGCCCTCCGGGACTATCAAACAATGAGCAGTTCTTC.

The rearrangement joins TRBV6-5 to TRBJ1-1; TRBD1 might be the D (5 bases). Germline V gene lookup returns CDR1 MNHEY and CDR2 SVGAGI. The V gene lost 8 bases and the J gene lost 1 base, with 11 bases spanning the gap. The CDR3 loop spans 13 amino acids. The CDR3 region is CASFMTANTEAFF. The CDR3 DNA is TGTGCCAGCTTCATGACAGCGAACACTGAAGCTTTCTTT.

V usage is TRBV7-9 and J usage is TRBJ2-1; D is unresolved. The CDR3 sequence is 12 residues long. The V end was cut by 5 bases, the J end by 8 bases, with 10 bases between. Germline CDR1 reads SEHNR; CDR2 reads FQNEAQ (reference sequence). The CDR3 DNA reads as TGTGCCAGCAGCGACGACATCCATGAGCAGTTCTTC. This gives the protein CASSDDIHEQFF.

The J gene is TRBJ1-5, the V gene TRBV6-1; D is unresolved. The germline V and J ends were trimmed by 1 base and 4 bases, with 5 bases remaining between them. Germline CDR1 is MNHNS and CDR2 is SASEGT. The CDR3 sequence is 13 residues long. CDR3 bases: TGTGCCAGCAGTGAAGTCCCTAATCAGCCCCAGCATTTT. This translates into CASSEVPNQPQHF.

The J gene is TRBJ2-7, the V gene TRBV7-9; weak D call: TRBD1 (6 bases). The V and J ends lost 4 bases and 5 bases respectively, with 12 bases between them. The CDR3 runs to 13 residues. Per the germline V gene, CDR1 is SEHNR and CDR2 is FQNEAQ (reference sequence). This CDR3 reads CASSSLDSHEQYF. In nucleotides, the CDR3 is TGTGCCAGCAGCTCCTTGGACAGTCACGAGCAGTACTTC.